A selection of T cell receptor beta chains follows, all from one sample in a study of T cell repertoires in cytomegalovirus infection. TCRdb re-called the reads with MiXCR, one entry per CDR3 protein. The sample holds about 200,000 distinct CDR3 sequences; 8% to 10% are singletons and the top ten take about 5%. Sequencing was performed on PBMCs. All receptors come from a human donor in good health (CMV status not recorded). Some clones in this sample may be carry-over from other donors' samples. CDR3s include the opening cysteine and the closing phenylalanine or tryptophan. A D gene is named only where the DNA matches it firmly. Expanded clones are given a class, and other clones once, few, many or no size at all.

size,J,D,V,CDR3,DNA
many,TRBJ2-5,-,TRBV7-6,CASSLDYRKGEETQYF,TGTGCCAGCAGCTTAGATTATCGCAAGGGGGAGGAGACCCAGTACTTC
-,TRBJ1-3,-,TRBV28,CASSPQGGLNTIYF,TGTGCCAGCAGTCCCCAAGGAGGGTTAAACACCATATATTTT
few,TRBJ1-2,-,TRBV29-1,CSVGLLRVDYGYTF,TGCAGCGTTGGGCTTTTAAGGGTAGACTATGGCTACACCTTC
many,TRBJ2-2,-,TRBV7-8,CASSWGTRVPGELFF,TGTGCCAGCAGCTGGGGTACTCGGGTGCCCGGGGAGCTGTTTTTT
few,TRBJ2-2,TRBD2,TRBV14,CASSHSGSTGELFF,TGTGCCAGCAGCCATAGCGGGAGCACCGGGGAGCTGTTTTTT
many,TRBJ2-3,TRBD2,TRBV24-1,CATSDQTSGGGTDTQYF,TGTGCCACCAGTGATCAGACCAGCGGGGGAGGCACAGATACGCAGTATTTT
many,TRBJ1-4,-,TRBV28,CASSLRGFKEKLFF,TGTGCCAGCAGTTTGAGGGGATTTAAGGAAAAACTGTTTTTT
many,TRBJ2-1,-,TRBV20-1,CSAPEGAALYNEQFF,TGCAGTGCGCCAGAGGGAGCGGCGCTTTACAATGAGCAGTTCTTC
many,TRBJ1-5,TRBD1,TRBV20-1,CSARARSRQGDQPQHF,TGCAGTGCTAGAGCCAGATCTAGACAGGGTGACCAGCCCCAGCATTTT
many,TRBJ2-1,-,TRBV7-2,CASSLGSIEQFF,TGTGCCAGCAGCTTAGGGAGTATTGAGCAGTTCTTC
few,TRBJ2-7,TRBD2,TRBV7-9,CASSPSPERGSHEQYF,TGTGCCAGCAGCCCCTCCCCGGAGCGGGGGAGTCACGAGCAGTACTTC
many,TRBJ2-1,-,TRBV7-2,CASSSSRYGYEQFF,TGTGCCAGCAGCTCCTCAAGGTACGGATATGAGCAGTTCTTC
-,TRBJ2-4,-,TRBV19,CASSTSGTHLHIQYF,TGTGCCAGTAGTACTTCCGGGACCCACCTCCACATTCAGTACTTC
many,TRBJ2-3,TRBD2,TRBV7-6,CASTLRGLGGTDTQYF,TGTGCCAGCACTTTACGGGGACTAGGGGGCACAGATACGCAGTATTTT
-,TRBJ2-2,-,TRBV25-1,CASSDIANTGELFF,TGTGCCAGCAGTGATATTGCGAACACCGGGGAGCTGTTTTTT
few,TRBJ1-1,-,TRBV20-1,CSARLGLTMNTEAFF,TGCAGTGCTCGCCTAGGACTCACTATGAACACTGAAGCTTTCTTT
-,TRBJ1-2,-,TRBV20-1,CSATGQPYGYTF,TGCAGTGCTACAGGACAGCCCTATGGCTACACCTTC
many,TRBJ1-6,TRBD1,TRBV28,CASRRQGALGPLHF,TGTGCCAGCAGGAGACAGGGGGCGTTAGGGCCCCTCCACTTT
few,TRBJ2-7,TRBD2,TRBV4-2,CASKPSSGSSYEQYF,TGTGCCAGCAAACCCTCTAGCGGGAGCTCTTACGAGCAGTACTTC
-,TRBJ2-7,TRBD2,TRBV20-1,CSARDWTSGRTNEQYF,TGCAGTGCTAGAGATTGGACTAGCGGGAGAACCAACGAGCAGTACTTC
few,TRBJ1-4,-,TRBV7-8,CASRETSATNEKLFF,TGTGCCAGCAGAGAAACAAGCGCGACTAATGAAAAACTGTTTTTT
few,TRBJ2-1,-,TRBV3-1,CASSQAHLSYGNEQFF,TGTGCCAGCAGCCAAGCCCATCTGTCCTATGGCAATGAGCAGTTCTTC
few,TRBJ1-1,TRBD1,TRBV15,CATSYKTGVLSTEAFF,TGTGCCACCAGCTATAAGACAGGGGTATTGTCCACTGAAGCTTTCTTT
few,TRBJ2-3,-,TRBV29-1,CSVRQVTDTQYF,TGCAGCGTTAGGCAGGTCACAGATACGCAGTATTTT
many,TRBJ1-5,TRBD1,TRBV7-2,CASSPTGTGYQPQHF,TGTGCCAGCAGCCCGACCGGGACAGGGTATCAGCCCCAGCATTTT
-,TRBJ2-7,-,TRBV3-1,CASSAHSGYEQYF,TGTGCCAGCAGCGCCCACAGTGGCTACGAGCAGTACTTC
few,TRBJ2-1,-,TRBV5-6,CASSFPKGNEQFF,TGTGCCAGCAGCTTCCCCAAAGGGAATGAGCAGTTCTTC
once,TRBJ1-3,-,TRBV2,CASRTASGNTIYF,TGTGCCAGCCGGACAGCGTCTGGAAACACCATATATTTT
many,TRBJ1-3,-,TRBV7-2,CASSLFDRRSTIYF,TGTGCCAGCAGCTTATTTGACAGAAGAAGCACCATATATTTT
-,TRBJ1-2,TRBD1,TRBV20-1,CSARGAGGDNYGYTF,TGCAGTGCTCGGGGGGCAGGGGGAGATAACTATGGCTACACCTTC
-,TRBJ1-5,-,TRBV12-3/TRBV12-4,CASTNGVGNQPQHF,TGTGCCAGCACCAACGGGGTCGGCAATCAGCCCCAGCATTTT
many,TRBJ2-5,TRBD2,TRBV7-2,CASSRSGGFQETQYF,TGTGCCAGCAGCCGTAGCGGGGGATTCCAAGAGACCCAGTACTTC
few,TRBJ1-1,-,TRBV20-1,CSALPGPGNTEAFF,TGCAGTGCTCTCCCGGGTCCCGGGAACACTGAAGCTTTCTTT
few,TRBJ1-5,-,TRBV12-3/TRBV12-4,CASSSVGDNQPQHF,TGTGCCAGCAGTTCGGTAGGGGACAATCAGCCCCAGCATTTT
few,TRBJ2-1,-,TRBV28,CASSLLGPMEQFF,TGTGCCAGCAGTTTGCTGGGGCCCATGGAGCAGTTCTTC
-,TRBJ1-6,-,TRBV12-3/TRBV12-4,CASSLNGIGSPLHF,TGTGCCAGCAGTTTAAACGGTATTGGGTCACCCCTCCACTTT
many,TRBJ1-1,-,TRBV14,CASSQALGGAIEAFF,TGTGCCAGCAGCCAAGCTTTGGGTGGGGCTATTGAAGCTTTCTTT
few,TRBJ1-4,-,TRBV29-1,CSVGEEGLNEKLFF,TGCAGCGTTGGGGAGGAAGGCCTTAATGAAAAACTGTTTTTT
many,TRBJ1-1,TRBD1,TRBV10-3,CAITGTGLNTEAFF,TGTGCCATCACCGGGACAGGGCTAAACACTGAAGCTTTCTTT
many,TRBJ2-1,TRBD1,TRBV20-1,CSAREGTGGTYNEQFF,TGCAGTGCTAGAGAAGGGACAGGGGGAACCTACAATGAGCAGTTCTTC
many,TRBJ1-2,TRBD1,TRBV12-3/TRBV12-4,CASSLEGDRAGYTF,TGTGCCAGCAGTTTAGAGGGGGACAGGGCTGGCTACACCTTC
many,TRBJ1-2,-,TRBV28,CASSLSRGNYGYTF,TGTGCCAGCAGCCTAAGCAGGGGTAACTATGGCTACACCTTC